This T cell receptor beta chain comes out of a study of T cell repertoires in cytomegalovirus infection. Whole-study context: Newly reported HLA-C-restricted and thoroughly characterized HLA-B-restricted CMV epitopes were employed. Through public TCR beta signatures, both CMV infection and matching HLA type were indicated. Overall study results and limits: CMV carriers with the relevant HLA were identified by cumulative public TCR beta family frequency. Ex vivo, HLA-C-restricted CMV-specific TCR beta clonotypes prevailed over the rest of the response.

Germline CDR1 and CDR2: KGHSH and LQKENI. The CDR3 sequence is 13 residues long. Trimming removed 2 bases from V and 5 bases from J, with 9 bases in between. TCRdb reprocessed the reads via MiXCR and lists one record per CDR3 protein. This sample has some 590,000 distinct CDR3 sequences, with 40% found just once. As concerns this clonotype: Its antigen is unidentified.

The sequencing used cultured PBMCs, collected from culture after CMV antigen stimulation. The V gene is TRBV18, the J gene TRBJ2-5; D uncertain. This receptor was identified in a human donor in good health (CMV status not recorded). Some clones in this sample may be carry-over from other donors' samples. CDR3 DNA sequence: TGTGCCAGCTCACCAAGCCAAAGGGAGACCCAGTACTTC. This translates into CASSPSQRETQYF.